The present T cell receptor beta chain was sequenced within a study of blood T cell repertoires in COVID-19. For the study at large: COVID-19 samples, acute and convalescent, were from the United States, Italy and Spain. PBMCs, B-cell-depleted T cells, or T cells were the source of the cDNA or gDNA that made up the material.

V dropped 3 bases and J dropped 0 bases, with 6 bases sitting between them. Germline CDR1 is SQVTM and CDR2 is ANQGSEA. The CDR3 sequence is 12 residues long. How the authors handled the data: Researchers report that nucleated cell counts were estimated from reference gene primer amplification. The repertoire was sequenced with immunoSEQ multiplex PCR; TCRdb's copy has only in-frame clones and lacks some. That table gives V, J and clone size, and the DNA gave D and trimming. The table lists 65,000 to 95,000 clones, about 73% of them singletons. A Seattle source enrolled patients during active infection and followed them longitudinally.

Sequencing used peripheral blood. The V gene is TRBV29-1, the J gene TRBJ2-7, with D unclear. This receptor was taken from a man aged 55 to 70 with COVID-19, enrolled during active disease. The CDR3 loop reads CSVEGRSYEQYF. Here the CDR3 DNA reads TGCAGCGTTGAGGGCCGCTCCTACGAGCAGTACTTC.